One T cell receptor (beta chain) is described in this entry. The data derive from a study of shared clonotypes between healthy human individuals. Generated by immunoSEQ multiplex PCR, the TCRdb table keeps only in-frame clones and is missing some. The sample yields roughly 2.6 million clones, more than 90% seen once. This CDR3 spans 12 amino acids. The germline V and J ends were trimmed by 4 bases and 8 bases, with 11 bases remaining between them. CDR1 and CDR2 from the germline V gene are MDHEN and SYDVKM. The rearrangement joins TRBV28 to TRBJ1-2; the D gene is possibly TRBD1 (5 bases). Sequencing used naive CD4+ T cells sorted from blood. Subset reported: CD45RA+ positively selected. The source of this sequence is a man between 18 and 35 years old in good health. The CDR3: CASSSQTDGYTF. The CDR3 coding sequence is TGTGCCAGCAGTTCGCAGACAGACGGCTACACCTTC.